This T cell receptor beta chain was documented in a study of identifying expanded T cells in peripheral blood. The assay was immunoSEQ multiplex PCR, and TCRdb's table has in-frame clones only and misses some. The data contain 100,000 or so clones, about 87% of them singletons. Remarks on this clone: The target antigen is unknown.

Whole-study results and caveats: Differentially abundant clones: about 1.2 between replicates, 15 to 17 at 2 to 3 weeks, more than 18 at four. Approximately two-week clone count variance significantly increased as total template count grew.

Healthy donors had no documented immune events, such as infections, while sampled. The CDR3 is made up of 15 amino acids. Germline values: CDR1 LNHNV, CDR2 YYDKDF (reference sequence). The germline V and J ends were trimmed by 4 bases and 4 bases, with 14 bases remaining between them. The sequenced sample consisted of blood. V usage is TRBV15 and J usage is TRBJ2-1; tentatively, D is TRBD1 or TRBD2 (5 bases each). The source of this sequence is a person aged 18-70 years in good health. The CDR3, as DNA: TGTGCCACCAGCATCCTCCGGGGCTCTTACAATGAGCAGTTCTTC. This sequence encodes CATSILRGSYNEQFF.